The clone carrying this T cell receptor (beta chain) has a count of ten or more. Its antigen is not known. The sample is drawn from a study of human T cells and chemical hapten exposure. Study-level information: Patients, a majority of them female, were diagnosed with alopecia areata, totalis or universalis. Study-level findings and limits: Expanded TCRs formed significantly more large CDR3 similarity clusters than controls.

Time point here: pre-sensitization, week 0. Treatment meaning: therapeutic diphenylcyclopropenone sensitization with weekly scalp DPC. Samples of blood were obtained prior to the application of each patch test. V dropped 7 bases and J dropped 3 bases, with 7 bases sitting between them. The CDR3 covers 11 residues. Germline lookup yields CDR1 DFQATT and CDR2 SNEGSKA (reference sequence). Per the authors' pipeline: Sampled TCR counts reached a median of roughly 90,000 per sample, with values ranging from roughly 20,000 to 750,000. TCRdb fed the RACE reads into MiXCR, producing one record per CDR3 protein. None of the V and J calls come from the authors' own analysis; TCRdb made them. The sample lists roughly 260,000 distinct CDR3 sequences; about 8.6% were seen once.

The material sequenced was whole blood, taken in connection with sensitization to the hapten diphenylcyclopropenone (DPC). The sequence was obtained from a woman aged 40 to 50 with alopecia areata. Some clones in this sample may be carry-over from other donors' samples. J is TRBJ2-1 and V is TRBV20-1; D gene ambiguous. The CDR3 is CSGKSYNEQFF. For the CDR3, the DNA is TGCAGTGGAAAGAGCTACAATGAGCAGTTCTTC.